These T cell receptor beta chains were read from a single sample in a study of blood T cells in healthy people across ages. TCRdb fed the 5' RACE reads into MiXCR, producing one record per CDR3 protein. The sample has nearly 800,000 distinct CDR3 sequences; 20% to 25% are singletons. These data also featured in a second study, about T cells of mothers and their children.

Sequenced input: blood. The receptors shown here come from a boy aged 5-17 years in good health. The CDR3 runs from the conserved cysteine through the conserved F or W. The D gene is left open where the match is weak. Where a row states a size, it is once, few, many or the class of an expanded clone; other rows omit it.

abundance,d_gene,v_gene,j_gene,CDR3aa,CDR3nt
-,TRBD1,TRBV6-4,TRBJ1-2,CASSETAGGHYGYTF,TGTGCCAGCAGTGAAACTGCAGGGGGGCACTATGGCTACACCTTC
-,TRBD2,TRBV9,TRBJ2-5,CASSVEGGLPQETQYF,TGTGCCAGCAGCGTAGAGGGAGGGCTTCCCCAAGAGACCCAGTACTTC
-,-,TRBV20-1,TRBJ1-5,CSASPRDPNQPQHF,TGCAGTGCTAGCCCCCGGGACCCCAATCAGCCCCAGCATTTT
few,-,TRBV19,TRBJ1-5,CASSVGVYSNQPQHF,TGTGCCAGTAGCGTTGGCGTTTATAGCAATCAGCCCCAGCATTTT
-,-,TRBV7-2,TRBJ2-3,CASSLGSDLTDTQYF,TGTGCCAGCAGCTTAGGCAGCGACCTCACAGATACGCAGTATTTT
-,-,TRBV6-4,TRBJ2-3,CASSEEGTDTQYF,TGTGCCAGCAGCGAGGAGGGAACAGATACGCAGTATTTT
-,-,TRBV14,TRBJ2-3,CASSQPNTDTQYF,TGTGCCAGCAGCCAACCTAACACAGATACGCAGTATTTT
few,TRBD2,TRBV7-8,TRBJ2-5,CASSLVQRGGKGETQYF,TGTGCCAGCAGCTTAGTCCAGCGGGGGGGCAAAGGAGAGACCCAGTACTTC
few,TRBD1,TRBV19,TRBJ2-7,CASSSPGQGQASYEQYF,TGTGCCAGTAGTTCACCTGGACAGGGACAGGCAAGCTACGAGCAGTACTTC
few,-,TRBV4-3,TRBJ1-4,CASSQVREEKLFF,TGCGCCAGCAGCCAAGTGCGGGAGGAAAAACTGTTTTTT
-,-,TRBV24-1,TRBJ2-5,CATSDSDLEETQYF,TGTGCCACCAGTGATTCAGACTTGGAAGAGACCCAGTACTTC
few,-,TRBV9,TRBJ1-5,CASSPREGNQPQHF,TGTGCCAGCAGCCCGAGGGAGGGGAATCAGCCCCAGCATTTT
few,-,TRBV18,TRBJ1-2,CASSPRQETNLYGYTF,TGTGCCAGCTCACCACGCCAGGAGACTAACCTGTATGGCTACACCTTC
-,TRBD1,TRBV7-9,TRBJ2-4,CASSLGQDLLAKNIQYF,TGTGCCAGCAGTCTGGGACAGGACCTACTAGCCAAAAACATTCAGTACTTC
-,TRBD2,TRBV9,TRBJ2-5,CASSQVSGTGQETQYF,TGTGCCAGCAGCCAAGTAAGCGGGACGGGCCAAGAGACCCAGTACTTC
few,-,TRBV12-3/TRBV12-4,TRBJ1-4,CAIGLGELEKLFF,TGTGCCATCGGCCTAGGGGAATTGGAAAAACTGTTTTTT
-,-,TRBV18,TRBJ1-4,CASSPPRGQGGKLFF,TGTGCCAGCTCACCACCTCGGGGCCAAGGCGGAAAACTGTTTTTT
-,-,TRBV6-2/TRBV6-3,TRBJ2-3,CAVEEEGTPTDTQYF,TGTGCCGTCGAGGAAGAGGGGACCCCCACAGATACGCAGTATTTT
-,TRBD1,TRBV5-1,TRBJ1-4,CASSLAPGQLNEKLFF,TGCGCCAGCAGCCTAGCCCCGGGACAGCTTAATGAAAAACTGTTTTTT
-,TRBD2,TRBV7-9,TRBJ2-5,CASSLPTSGYQETQYF,TGTGCCAGCAGCTTGCCGACTAGCGGATACCAAGAGACCCAGTACTTC
-,-,TRBV12-3/TRBV12-4,TRBJ1-5,CASSRQTDQPQHF,TGTGCCAGCAGTCGTCAGACAGATCAGCCCCAGCATTTT
few,-,TRBV7-8,TRBJ1-5,CASSLAGLNQPQHF,TGTGCCAGCAGCTTAGCAGGATTAAATCAGCCCCAGCATTTT
-,-,TRBV11-1,TRBJ2-3,CASSSSAEGRTDTQYF,TGTGCCAGCAGCTCGAGCGCCGAGGGGCGGACAGATACGCAGTATTTT
-,-,TRBV7-2,TRBJ2-3,CASSQTRGLFADTQYF,TGTGCCAGCAGCCAGACTAGGGGCCTCTTTGCAGATACGCAGTATTTT
-,-,TRBV30,TRBJ2-7,CAWRGQSRYEQYF,TGTGCCTGGAGGGGACAATCCCGCTACGAGCAGTACTTC
many,-,TRBV27,TRBJ2-7,CASRRGLSYEQYF,TGTGCCAGCAGAAGAGGGCTTTCCTACGAGCAGTACTTC
few,-,TRBV4-3,TRBJ2-7,CASSLAIGAIYEQYF,TGCGCCAGCAGCCTGGCCATCGGGGCAATCTACGAGCAGTACTTC
few,-,TRBV29-1,TRBJ1-6,CSVSDGGNSPLHF,TGCAGCGTTAGTGATGGGGGTAATTCACCCCTCCACTTT
-,TRBD1,TRBV29-1,TRBJ2-5,CSVDPTGTANMETQYF,TGCAGCGTTGACCCCACAGGGACAGCGAACATGGAGACCCAGTACTTC
-,-,TRBV30,TRBJ2-7,CAWTTGDFSQYF,TGTGCCTGGACTACAGGGGACTTTTCTCAGTACTTC
once,-,TRBV19,TRBJ2-1,CASTPGINPSSYNEQFF,TGTGCCAGTACCCCCGGGATCAATCCCAGCTCCTACAATGAGCAGTTCTTC
few,TRBD1,TRBV2,TRBJ2-1,CASERQGPYNEQFF,TGTGCCAGCGAAAGACAGGGCCCTTACAATGAGCAGTTCTTC
few,-,TRBV11-2,TRBJ2-3,CASSPPGHMGDTQYF,TGTGCCAGCAGCCCCCCGGGACACATGGGAGATACGCAGTATTTT
-,-,TRBV20-1,TRBJ2-7,CSARVEVGEYEQYF,TGCAGTGCTAGAGTTGAGGTGGGAGAATACGAGCAGTACTTC
few,TRBD1,TRBV28,TRBJ1-6,CASSRGTGAFNSPLHF,TGTGCCAGCAGTCGAGGGACAGGGGCTTTTAATTCACCCCTCCACTTT
-,TRBD2,TRBV5-1,TRBJ2-1,CASSLLSNVAGHNEQFF,TGCGCCAGCAGCCTCCTTTCGAACGTAGCGGGACACAATGAGCAGTTCTTC
few,-,TRBV6-5,TRBJ2-7,CASSPAAQGLGEQYF,TGTGCCAGCAGCCCCGCAGCGCAGGGGCTCGGGGAGCAGTACTTC
few,-,TRBV27,TRBJ2-2,CASSSPGTGELFF,TGTGCCAGCAGTTCCCCAGGGACCGGGGAGCTGTTTTTT
-,-,TRBV28,TRBJ2-3,CASSLAQQAQYF,TGTGCCAGCAGTTTAGCCCAGCAGGCGCAGTATTTT
few,-,TRBV4-3,TRBJ2-7,CASSQDYPGDYEQYF,TGCGCCAGCAGCCAAGATTATCCAGGGGACTACGAGCAGTACTTC